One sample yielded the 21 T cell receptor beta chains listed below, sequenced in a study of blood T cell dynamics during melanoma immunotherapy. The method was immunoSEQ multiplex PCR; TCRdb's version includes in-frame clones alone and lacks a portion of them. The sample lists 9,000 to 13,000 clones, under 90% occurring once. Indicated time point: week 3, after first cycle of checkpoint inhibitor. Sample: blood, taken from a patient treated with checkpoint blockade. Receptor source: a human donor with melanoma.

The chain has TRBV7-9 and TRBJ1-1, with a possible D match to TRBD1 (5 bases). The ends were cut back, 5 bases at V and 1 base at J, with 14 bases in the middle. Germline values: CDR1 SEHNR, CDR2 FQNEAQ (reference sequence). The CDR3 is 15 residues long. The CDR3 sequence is CASSRTPPQNTEAFF. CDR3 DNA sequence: TGTGCCAGCAGCCGGACACCTCCCCAGAACACTGAAGCTTTCTTT.

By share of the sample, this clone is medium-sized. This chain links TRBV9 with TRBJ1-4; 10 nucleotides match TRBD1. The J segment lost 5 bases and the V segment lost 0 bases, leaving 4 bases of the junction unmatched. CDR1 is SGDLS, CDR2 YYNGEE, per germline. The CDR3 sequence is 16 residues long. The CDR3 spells CASSVGGTGDNEKLFF. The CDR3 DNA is TGTGCCAGCAGCGTAGGGGGGACAGGGGACAATGAAAAACTGTTTTTT.

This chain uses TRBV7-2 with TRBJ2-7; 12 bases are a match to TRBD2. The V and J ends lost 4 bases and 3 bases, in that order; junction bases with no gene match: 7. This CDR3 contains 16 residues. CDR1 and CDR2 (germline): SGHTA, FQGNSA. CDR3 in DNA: TGTGCCAGCAGCTCAGGACTAGCGGGAAATATCTACGAGCAGTACTTC. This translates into CASSSGLAGNIYEQYF. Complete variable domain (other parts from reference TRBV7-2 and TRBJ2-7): GAGVSQSPSNKVTEKGKDVELRCDPISGHTALYWYRQSLGQGLEFLIYFQGNSAPDKSGLPSDRFSAERTGGSVSTLTIQRTQQEDSAVYLCASSSGLAGNIYEQYFGPGTRLTVT.

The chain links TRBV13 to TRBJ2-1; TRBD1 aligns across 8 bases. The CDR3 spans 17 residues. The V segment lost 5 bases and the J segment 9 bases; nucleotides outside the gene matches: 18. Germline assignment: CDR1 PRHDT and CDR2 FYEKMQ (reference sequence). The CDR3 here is CASSPTGQGVRNTEQFF. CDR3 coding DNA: TGTGCCAGCAGCCCGACCGGACAGGGTGTTCGCAACACTGAGCAGTTCTTC.

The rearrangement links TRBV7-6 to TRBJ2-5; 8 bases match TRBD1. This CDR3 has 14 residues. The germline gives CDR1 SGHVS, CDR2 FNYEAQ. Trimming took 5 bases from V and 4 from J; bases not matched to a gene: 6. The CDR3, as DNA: TGTGCCAGCAGCGTCGGGACAGGAGGAGAGACCCAGTACTTC. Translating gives CASSVGTGGETQYF.

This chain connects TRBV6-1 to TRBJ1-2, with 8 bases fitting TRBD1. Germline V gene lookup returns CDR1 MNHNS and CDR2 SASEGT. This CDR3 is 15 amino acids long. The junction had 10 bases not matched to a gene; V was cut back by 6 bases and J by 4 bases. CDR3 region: CASRSRGQASYGYTF. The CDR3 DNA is TGTGCCAGCAGATCCAGGGGACAGGCTTCCTATGGCTACACCTTC.

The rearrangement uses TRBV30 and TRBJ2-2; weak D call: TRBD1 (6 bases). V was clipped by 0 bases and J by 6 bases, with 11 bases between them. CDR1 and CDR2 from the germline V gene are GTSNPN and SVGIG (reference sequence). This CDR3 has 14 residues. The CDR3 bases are TGTGCCTGGAGTGTACTCAGGGGCCCCGGGGAGCTGTTTTTT. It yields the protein CAWSVLRGPGELFF.

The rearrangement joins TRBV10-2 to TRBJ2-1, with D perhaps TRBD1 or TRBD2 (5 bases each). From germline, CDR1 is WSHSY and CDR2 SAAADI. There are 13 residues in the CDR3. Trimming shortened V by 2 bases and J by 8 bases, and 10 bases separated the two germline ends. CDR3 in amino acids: CASSERWDHEQFF. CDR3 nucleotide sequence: TGCGCCAGCAGTGAGAGGTGGGACCATGAGCAGTTCTTC.

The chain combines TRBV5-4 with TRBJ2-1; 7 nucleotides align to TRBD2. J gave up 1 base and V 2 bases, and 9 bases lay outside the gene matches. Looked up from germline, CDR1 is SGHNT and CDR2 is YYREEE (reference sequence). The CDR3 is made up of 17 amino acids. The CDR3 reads CASSLIGGGRSYNEQFF. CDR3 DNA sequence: TGTGCCAGCAGCTTAATAGGCGGGGGAAGGTCCTACAATGAGCAGTTCTTC.

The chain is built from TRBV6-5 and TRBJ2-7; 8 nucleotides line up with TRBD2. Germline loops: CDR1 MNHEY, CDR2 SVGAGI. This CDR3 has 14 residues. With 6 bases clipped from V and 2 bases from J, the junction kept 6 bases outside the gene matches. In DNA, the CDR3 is TGTGCCAGCAGCTCGAGACTAGCGACCTACGAGCAGTACGTC. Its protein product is CASSSRLATYEQYV.

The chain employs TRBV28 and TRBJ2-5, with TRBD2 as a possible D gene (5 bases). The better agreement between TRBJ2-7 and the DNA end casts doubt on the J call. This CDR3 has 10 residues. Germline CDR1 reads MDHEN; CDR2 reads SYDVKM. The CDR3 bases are TGTGCCTCTAGCAATTACGAGCAGTACTTC. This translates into CASSNYEQYF.

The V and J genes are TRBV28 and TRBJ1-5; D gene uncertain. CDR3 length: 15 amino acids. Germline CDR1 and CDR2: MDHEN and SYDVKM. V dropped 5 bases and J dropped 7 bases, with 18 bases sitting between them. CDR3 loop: CASSLPSQGGQPQHF. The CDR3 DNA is TGTGCCAGCAGTCTCCCCTCTCAAGGCGGGCAGCCCCAGCATTTT.

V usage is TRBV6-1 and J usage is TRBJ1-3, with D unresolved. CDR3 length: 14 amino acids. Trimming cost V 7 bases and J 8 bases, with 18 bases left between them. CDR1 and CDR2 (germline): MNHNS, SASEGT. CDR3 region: CASKMAETVDTIYF. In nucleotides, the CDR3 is TGTGCCAGCAAAATGGCAGAGACTGTAGACACCATATATTTT.

The CDR3 here is CASSQAQGDTEAFF. The DNA for the CDR3 is TGCGCCAGCAGCCAAGCTCAGGGGGACACTGAAGCTTTCTTT. The chain uses TRBV4-1 and TRBJ1-1; TRBD1 matches at 7 bases. The CDR3 spans 14 residues. V trimming: 1 base; J trimming: 3 bases; junction bases outside the gene matches: 2. Germline values: CDR1 MGHRA, CDR2 YSYEKL.

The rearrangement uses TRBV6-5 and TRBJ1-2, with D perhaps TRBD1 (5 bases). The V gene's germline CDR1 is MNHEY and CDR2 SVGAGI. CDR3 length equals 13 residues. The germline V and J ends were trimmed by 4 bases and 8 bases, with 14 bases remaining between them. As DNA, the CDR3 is TGTGCCAGCAGTTTTGACAGTCCGAGGGGCTACACCTTC. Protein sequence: CASSFDSPRGYTF.

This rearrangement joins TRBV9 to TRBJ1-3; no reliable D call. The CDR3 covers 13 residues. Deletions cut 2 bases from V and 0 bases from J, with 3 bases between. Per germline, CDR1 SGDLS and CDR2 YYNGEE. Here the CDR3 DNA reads TGTGCCAGCAGCGTCAACTCTGGAAACACCATATATTTT. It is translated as CASSVNSGNTIYF.

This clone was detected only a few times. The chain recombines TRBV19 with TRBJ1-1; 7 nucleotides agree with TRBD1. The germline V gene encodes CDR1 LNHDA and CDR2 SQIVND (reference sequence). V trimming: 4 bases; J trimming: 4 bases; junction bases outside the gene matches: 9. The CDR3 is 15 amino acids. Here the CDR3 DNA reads TGTGCCAGTAGTACCACAGGGGCTCCGAGCACTGAAGCTTTCTTT. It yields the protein CASSTTGAPSTEAFF.

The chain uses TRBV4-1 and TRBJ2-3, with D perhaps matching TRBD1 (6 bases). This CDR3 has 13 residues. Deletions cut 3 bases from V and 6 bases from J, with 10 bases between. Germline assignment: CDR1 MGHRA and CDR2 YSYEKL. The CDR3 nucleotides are TGCGCCAGCAGCCAGCTGAGGGGGGATACGCAGTATTTT. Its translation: CASSQLRGDTQYF.

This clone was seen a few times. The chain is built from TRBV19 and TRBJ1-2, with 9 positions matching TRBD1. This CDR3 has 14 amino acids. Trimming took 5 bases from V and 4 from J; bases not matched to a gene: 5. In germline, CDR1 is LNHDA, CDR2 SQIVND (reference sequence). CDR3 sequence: CASSLGTGSYGYTF. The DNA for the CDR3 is TGTGCCAGTAGTCTCGGGACAGGGAGCTATGGCTACACCTTC.

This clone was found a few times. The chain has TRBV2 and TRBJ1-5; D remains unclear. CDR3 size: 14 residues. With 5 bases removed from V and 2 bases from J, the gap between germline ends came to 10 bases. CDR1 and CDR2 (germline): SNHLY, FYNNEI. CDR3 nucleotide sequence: TGTGCCAGCAGTCCGGATGGGGGCAATCAGCCCCAGCATTTT. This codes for CASSPDGGNQPQHF.

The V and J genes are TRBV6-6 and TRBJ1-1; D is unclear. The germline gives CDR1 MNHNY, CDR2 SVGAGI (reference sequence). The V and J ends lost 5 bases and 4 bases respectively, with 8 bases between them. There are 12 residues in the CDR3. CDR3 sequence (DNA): TGTGCCAGCAGTCTCCGGGTCACTGAAGCTTTCTTT. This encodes CASSLRVTEAFF.